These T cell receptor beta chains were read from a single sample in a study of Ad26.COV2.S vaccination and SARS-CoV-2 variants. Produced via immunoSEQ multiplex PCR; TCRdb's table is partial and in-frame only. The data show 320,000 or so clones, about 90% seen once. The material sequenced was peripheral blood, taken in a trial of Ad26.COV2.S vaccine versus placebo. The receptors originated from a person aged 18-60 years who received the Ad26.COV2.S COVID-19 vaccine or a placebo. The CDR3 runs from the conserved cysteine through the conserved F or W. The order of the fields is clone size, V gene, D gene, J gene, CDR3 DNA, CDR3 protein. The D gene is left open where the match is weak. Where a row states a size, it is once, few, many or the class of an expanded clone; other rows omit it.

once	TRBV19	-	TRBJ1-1	TGTGCCAGTAGTTGGGCCGGGACGGGAGAAGGGACTGAAGCTTTCTTT	CASSWAGTGEGTEAFF
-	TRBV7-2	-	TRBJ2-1	TGTGCCAGCAGCCCCGACACCAATGAGCAGTTCTTC	CASSPDTNEQFF
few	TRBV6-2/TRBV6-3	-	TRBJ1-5	TGTGCCAGCAGTTACGGGAGGGGAAGCAATCAGCCCCAGCATTTT	CASSYGRGSNQPQHF
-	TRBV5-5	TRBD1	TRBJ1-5	TGTGCCAGCAGCTCCCGGACAGGGCTTAATCAGCCCCAGCATTTT	CASSSRTGLNQPQHF
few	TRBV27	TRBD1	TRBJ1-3	TGTGCCAGCAGTCGGAGGACAGGGGCGGACACCATATATTTT	CASSRRTGADTIYF
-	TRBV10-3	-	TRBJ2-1	TGTGCCATCAGTGAGTCTTTCTCAGAGGGGGTGAGCTCCTACAATGAGCAGTTCTTC	CAISESFSEGVSSYNEQFF
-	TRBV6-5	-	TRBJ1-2	TGTGCCGGCAGGGATCTGTACCATGGCTACACCTTC	CAGRDLYHGYTF
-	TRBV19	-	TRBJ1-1	TGTGCCAGTAGTATCCGGACAGACAGACTTGTCACTGAAGCTTTCTTT	CASSIRTDRLVTEAFF
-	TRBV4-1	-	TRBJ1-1	TGCGCCAGCAGCCAAGAGGTACGGTCGAACACTGAAGCTTTCTTT	CASSQEVRSNTEAFF
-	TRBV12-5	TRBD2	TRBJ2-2	TGTGCTAGTGACCGGGGACTAGCGGGTCCGGTTGCCGGGGAGCTGTTTTTT	CASDRGLAGPVAGELFF
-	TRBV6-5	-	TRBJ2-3	TGTGCCAGCAGTTACTTCCCGGTCGCAGATACGCAGTATTTT	CASSYFPVADTQYF
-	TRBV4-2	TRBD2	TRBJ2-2	TGTGCCAGCAGCCTAGGACCCGACACTAGCGGGGGAGCCACCGCATTCCACACCGGGGAGCTGTTTTTT	CASSLGPDTSGGATAFHTGELFF
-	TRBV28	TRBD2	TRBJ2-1	TGTGCCAGCAGGGACTTAACCGGGACTAGCGGGCGACTCTATCAGTTCTTC	CASRDLTGTSGRLYQFF
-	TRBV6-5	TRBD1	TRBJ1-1	TGTGCCAGCAGAAACGGACAGGAGACTGAAGCTTTCTTT	CASRNGQETEAFF
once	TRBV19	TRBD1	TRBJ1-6	TGTGCCAGTAGCTCGGGACAGGGGGTGGGTTCACCCCTCCACTTT	CASSSGQGVGSPLHF
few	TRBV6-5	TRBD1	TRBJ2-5	TGTGCCAGCAGGAGGGGGCGGGAGACCCAGTACTTC	CASRRGRETQYF
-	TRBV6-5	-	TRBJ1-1	TGTGCCAGCAGTTACGCAGTCCCGAACACTGAAGCTTTCTTT	CASSYAVPNTEAFF
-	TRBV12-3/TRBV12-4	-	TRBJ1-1	TGTGCCAGCAGTTGGACAGCCCAAGGGGAAGCTTTCTTT	CASSWTAQGEAFF
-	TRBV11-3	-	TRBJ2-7	TGTGCCAGCAGCTTAGACCGTTATAGCGAGCAGTACTTC	CASSLDRYSEQYF
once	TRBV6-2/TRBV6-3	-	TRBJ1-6	TGTGCCAGCAGTTACCCGGGGGGATTCGCATATAATTCACCCCTCCACTTT	CASSYPGGFAYNSPLHF
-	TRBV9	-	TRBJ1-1	TGTGCCAGCAGCGTAGCACACAACACTGAAGCTTTCTTT	CASSVAHNTEAFF
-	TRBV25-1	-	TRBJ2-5	TGTGCCAGCAGTGAATATGGAGAGACCCAGTACTTC	CASSEYGETQYF
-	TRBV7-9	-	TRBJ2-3	TGTGCCAGCATCTACGAGGGCCTCCAGCAGTATTTT	CASIYEGLQQYF
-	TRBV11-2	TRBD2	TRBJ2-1	TGTGCCAGCAGCCCAATAGCGGGTTCTAACAATGAGCAGTTCTTC	CASSPIAGSNNEQFF
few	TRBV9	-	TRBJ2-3	TGTGCCAGCAGCGTAGGGCGGGAAAGCACAGATACGCAGTATTTT	CASSVGRESTDTQYF
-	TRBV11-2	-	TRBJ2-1	TGTGCCAGCAGCTCCCCCCTTATTTCCCGTTACAATGAGCAGTTCTTC	CASSSPLISRYNEQFF
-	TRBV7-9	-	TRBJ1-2	TGTGCCAGCAATTTCGGGGGGTCGGGTAACTATGGCTACACCTTC	CASNFGGSGNYGYTF
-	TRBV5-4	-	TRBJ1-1	TGTGCCAGCAGCCGCGGGGACCGGCCTCACACTGAAGCTTTCTTT	CASSRGDRPHTEAFF
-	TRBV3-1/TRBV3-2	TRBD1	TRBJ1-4	TGTGCCAGCAGTTCACAGGGGGTTTCTGAAAAACTGTTTTTT	CASSSQGVSEKLFF
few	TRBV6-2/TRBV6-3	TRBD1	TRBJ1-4	TGTGCCAGCAGTTTGGGACAGGGTGCTGAAAAACTGTTTTTT	CASSLGQGAEKLFF
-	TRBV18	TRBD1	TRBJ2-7	TGTGCCAGCTCACCATTGAAGGACAGGGGCCACGAGCAGTACTTC	CASSPLKDRGHEQYF
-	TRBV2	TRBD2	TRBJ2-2	TGTGCCAGCAGGGCGGGAGCCACCGGGGAGCTGTTTTTT	CASRAGATGELFF
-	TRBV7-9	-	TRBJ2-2	TGTGCCAGCAGCACTCAGACCGGGGAGCTGTTTTTT	CASSTQTGELFF
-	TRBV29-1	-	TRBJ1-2	TGCAGCGTTGGAGTGAACTATGGCTACACCTTC	CSVGVNYGYTF
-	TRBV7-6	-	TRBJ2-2	TGTGCCAGCAGCCCCGCGACCGGGGAGCTGTTTTTT	CASSPATGELFF
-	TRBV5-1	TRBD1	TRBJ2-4	TGCGCCAGCAGCCCTTTGGGACAGAGATACCCCTTCCTAGCCAAAAACATTCAGTACTTC	CASSPLGQRYPFLAKNIQYF
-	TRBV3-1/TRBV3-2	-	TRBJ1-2	TGTGCCAGCAGCCAAGAAAGGCCAGGCACCTTC	CASSQERPGTF
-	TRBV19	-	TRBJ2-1	TGTGCCAGTAGTATACGCGGGGCGCACAATGAGCAGTTCTTC	CASSIRGAHNEQFF
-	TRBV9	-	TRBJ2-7	TGTGCCAGCAGCGTCAGCGGGCTAAGCTCCTACGAGCAGTACTTC	CASSVSGLSSYEQYF
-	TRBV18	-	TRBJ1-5	TGTGCCAGCTCACCAGAGGGGATCGGCAATCAGCCCCAGCATTTT	CASSPEGIGNQPQHF
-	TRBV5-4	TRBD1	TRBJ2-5	TGTGCCAGCAGCTTACTACAGGGGCGAGAGACCCAGTACTTC	CASSLLQGRETQYF
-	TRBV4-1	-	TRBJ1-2	TGCGCCAGCAGCCAAGGGCAGGGCGCTAACTATGGCTACACCTTC	CASSQGQGANYGYTF
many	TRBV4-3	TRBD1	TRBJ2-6	TGCGCCAGCAGCCAGCCGGGACAGGGGACTGGGGCCAACGTCCTGACTTTC	CASSQPGQGTGANVLTF
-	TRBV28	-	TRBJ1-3	TGTGCCAGCAGTTTACACCCCCGGGCTCTCTCTGGAAACACCATATATTTT	CASSLHPRALSGNTIYF
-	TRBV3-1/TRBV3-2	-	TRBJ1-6	TGTGCCAGCAGCCAAGGCCCCGTGGGGACGGGGTCACCCCTCCACTTT	CASSQGPVGTGSPLHF
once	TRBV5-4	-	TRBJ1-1	TGTGCCAGCAGTGACAGGCTGAACACTGAAGCTTTCTTT	CASSDRLNTEAFF
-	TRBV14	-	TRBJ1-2	TGTGCCAGCAGCCAAGATTCAATCTATGGCTACACCTTC	CASSQDSIYGYTF
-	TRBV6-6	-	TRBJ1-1	TGTGCCAGCACCCAAGAAGAATGGATAATGAACACTGAAGCTTTCTTT	CASTQEEWIMNTEAFF
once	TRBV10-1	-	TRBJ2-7	TGCGCCAGCACGACAGCCACCTGCTCCTACGAGCAGTACTTC	CASTTATCSYEQYF
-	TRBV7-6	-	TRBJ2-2	TGTGCCAGCAGCTTTGCAGGTTACACCGGGGAGCTGTTTTTT	CASSFAGYTGELFF
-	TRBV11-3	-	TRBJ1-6	TGTGCCGTACGCTCCTATAATTCACCCCTCCACTTT	CAVRSYNSPLHF
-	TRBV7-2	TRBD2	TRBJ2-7	TGTGCCAGCAGCCTAGGGACTAGCGGGGGGGCTTTCGAGCAGTACTTC	CASSLGTSGGAFEQYF
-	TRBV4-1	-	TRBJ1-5	TGCGCCAGCAGCCACCCAGGGGAAAGAGGTCAGCCCCAGCATTTT	CASSHPGERGQPQHF
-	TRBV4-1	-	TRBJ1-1	TGCGCCAGCAGCCTTAAGCTACAGGGAACTGAAGCTTTCTTT	CASSLKLQGTEAFF
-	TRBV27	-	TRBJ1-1	TGTGCCAGCAGTTTAGGGACGATGAACACTGAAGCTTTCTTT	CASSLGTMNTEAFF
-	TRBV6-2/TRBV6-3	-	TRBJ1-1	TGTGCCAGCAGTTACTCATTAAGGGGGTACGTATTGGCTGAAGCTTTCTTT	CASSYSLRGYVLAEAFF
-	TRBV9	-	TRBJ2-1	TGTGCCAGCAGCGGGTCAGGGGGGATCTCCTACAATGAGCAGTTCTTC	CASSGSGGISYNEQFF